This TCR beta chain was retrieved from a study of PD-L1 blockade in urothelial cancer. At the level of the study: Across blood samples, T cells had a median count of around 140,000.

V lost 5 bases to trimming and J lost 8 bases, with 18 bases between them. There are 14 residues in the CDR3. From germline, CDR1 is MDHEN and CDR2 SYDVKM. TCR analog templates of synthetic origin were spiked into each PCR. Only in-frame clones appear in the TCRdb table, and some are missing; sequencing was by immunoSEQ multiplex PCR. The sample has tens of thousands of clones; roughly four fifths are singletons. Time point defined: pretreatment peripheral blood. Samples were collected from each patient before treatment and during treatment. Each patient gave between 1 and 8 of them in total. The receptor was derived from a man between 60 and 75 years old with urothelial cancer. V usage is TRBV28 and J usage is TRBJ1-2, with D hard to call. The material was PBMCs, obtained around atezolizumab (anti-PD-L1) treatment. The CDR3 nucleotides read TGTGCCAGCAGTGCCGCGGGTGTGGATACCGGCTACACCTTC. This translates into CASSAAGVDTGYTF.